These 4 T cell receptor beta chains share one sample of origin, sequenced in a study of blood T cell repertoires in COVID-19. TCRdb's copy holds only in-frame clones and misses some; the assay was immunoSEQ multiplex PCR. Here the sample spans some 270,000 clones, 80% to 90% being singletons. Material: PBMCs or T cells enriched from blood (not recorded which). These receptors came from a woman between 35 and 50 years old who had been exposed to COVID-19.

The chain uses TRBV6-6 and TRBJ2-7; 11 bases agree with TRBD2. With V trimmed by 6 bases and J by 4 bases, 5 bases remained unmatched. CDR3 length: 14 residues. Looked up from germline, CDR1 is MNHNY and CDR2 is SVGAGI (reference sequence). The DNA of the CDR3 is TGTGCCAGCAGGAGACTAGCGGGGAGTTACGAGCAGTACTTC. Amino acids: CASRRLAGSYEQYF.

The gene calls are TRBV6-2 or TRBV6-3 and TRBJ2-1; D perhaps matches TRBD1 (6 bases). This CDR3 has 14 residues. Trimming took 2 bases from V and 7 from J, leaving 12 bases between them. Germline V lookup: CDR1 MNHEY, CDR2 SVGEGT. CDR3 sequence (DNA): TGTGCCAGCAGTTACCAGGTTCAGGGGAATGAGCAGTTCTTC. The encoded protein is CASSYQVQGNEQFF.

The V gene is TRBV7-2, the J gene TRBJ2-2; D not resolved. CDR3 length: 13 amino acids. Trimming left V 1 base short and J 4 bases short, with 4 bases between. Germline V gene data show CDR1 as SGHTA and CDR2 as FQGNSA. The CDR3, as DNA: TGTGCCAGCAGCTTAGACTTCACCGGGGAGCTGTTTTTT. Amino acid sequence: CASSLDFTGELFF.

This clone was seen once. V and J are TRBV6-4 and TRBJ2-3, with D possibly being TRBD2 (6 bases). Germline V lookup: CDR1 MRHNA, CDR2 SNTAGT. The CDR3 loop spans 14 amino acids. The V and J ends lost 1 base and 4 bases respectively, with 9 bases between them. This CDR3 is CASSDFGEADTQYF. CDR3 sequence (DNA): TGTGCCAGCAGTGACTTCGGGGAGGCAGATACGCAGTATTTT.